This T cell receptor (beta chain) was retrieved from a study of response to subunit inactivated influenza vaccine. General observations from the study: New T cells are recruited in small numbers by each seasonal influenza vaccination, according to the authors' suggestion.

This clonotype came up many times. Its matching antigen is unknown. This CDR3 spans 13 amino acids. V lost 3 bases and J lost 8, with 13 bases in between. In TCRdb, the RT-PCR reads were re-called with MiXCR into one record per CDR3 protein. The sample includes around 760,000 distinct CDR3 sequences, over 11% of them seen just once. The chain joins TRBV12-3 or TRBV12-4 to TRBJ1-2; D not certain. Sequencing was performed on PBMCs from blood, taken 14 to 15 days before vaccination. This clonotype originated in a man in his fifties who received an inactivated influenza vaccine. In nucleotides, the CDR3 is TGTGCCAGCAGTTTGAATGGGGTTGACGGCTACACCTTC. This translates into CASSLNGVDGYTF.